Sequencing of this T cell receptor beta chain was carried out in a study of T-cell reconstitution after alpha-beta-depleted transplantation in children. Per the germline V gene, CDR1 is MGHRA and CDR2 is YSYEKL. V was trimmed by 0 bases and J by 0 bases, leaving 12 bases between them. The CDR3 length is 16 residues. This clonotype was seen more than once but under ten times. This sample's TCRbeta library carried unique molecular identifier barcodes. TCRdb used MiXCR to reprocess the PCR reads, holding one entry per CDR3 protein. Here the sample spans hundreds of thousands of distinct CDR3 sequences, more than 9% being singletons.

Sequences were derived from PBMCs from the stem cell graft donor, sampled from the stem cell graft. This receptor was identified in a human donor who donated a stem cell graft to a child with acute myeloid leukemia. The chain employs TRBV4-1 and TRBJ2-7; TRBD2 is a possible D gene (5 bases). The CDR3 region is CASSQEAAVSSYEQYF. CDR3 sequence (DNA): TGCGCCAGCAGCCAAGAAGCAGCGGTCAGCTCCTACGAGCAGTACTTC.